This entry features one TCR beta chain sequence. These data come from a study of cytomegalovirus exposure and HLA in healthy donors. Clones were read by immunoSEQ multiplex PCR, and TCRdb kept only the in-frame ones, dropping some. The table lists about 110,000 clones, approximately 96% of them singletons. CDR3 size: 11 residues. V was pared by 2 bases and J by 6 bases, with 8 bases between. The germline CDR1 and CDR2 sequences are DFQATT and SNEGSKA (reference sequence). This clonotype originated in a woman younger than 35 in good health and CMV-seronegative. The V and J genes are TRBV20-1 and TRBJ2-7, with no clear D. The sequenced sample consisted of PBMCs. The CDR3 nucleotides read TGCAGTGCTAGAAAATCGGGCGAGCAGTACTTC. Protein sequence: CSARKSGEQYF.